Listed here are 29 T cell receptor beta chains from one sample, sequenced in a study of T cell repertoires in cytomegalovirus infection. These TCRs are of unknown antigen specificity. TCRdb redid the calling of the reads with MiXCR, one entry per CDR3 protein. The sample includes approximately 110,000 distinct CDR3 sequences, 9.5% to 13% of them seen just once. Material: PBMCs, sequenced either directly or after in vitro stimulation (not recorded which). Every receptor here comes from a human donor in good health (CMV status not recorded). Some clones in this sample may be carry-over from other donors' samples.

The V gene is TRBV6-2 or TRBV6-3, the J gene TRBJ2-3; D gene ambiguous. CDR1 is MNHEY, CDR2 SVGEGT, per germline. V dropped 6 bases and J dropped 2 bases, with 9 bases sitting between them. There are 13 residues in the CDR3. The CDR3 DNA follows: TGTGCCAGCAGGATACCGAACACAGATACGCAGTATTTT. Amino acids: CASRIPNTDTQYF.

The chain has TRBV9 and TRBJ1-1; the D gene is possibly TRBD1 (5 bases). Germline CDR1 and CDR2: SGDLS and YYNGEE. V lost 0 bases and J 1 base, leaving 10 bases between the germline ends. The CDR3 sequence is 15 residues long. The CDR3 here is CASSVGPGQNTEAFF. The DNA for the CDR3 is TGTGCCAGCAGCGTAGGTCCAGGGCAGAACACTGAAGCTTTCTTT.

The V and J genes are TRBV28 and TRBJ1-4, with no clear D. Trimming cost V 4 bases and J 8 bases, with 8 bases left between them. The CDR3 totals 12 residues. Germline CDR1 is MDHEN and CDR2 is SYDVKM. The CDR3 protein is CASSSLTEKLFF. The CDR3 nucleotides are TGTGCCAGCAGTTCTCTGACCGAAAAACTGTTTTTT.

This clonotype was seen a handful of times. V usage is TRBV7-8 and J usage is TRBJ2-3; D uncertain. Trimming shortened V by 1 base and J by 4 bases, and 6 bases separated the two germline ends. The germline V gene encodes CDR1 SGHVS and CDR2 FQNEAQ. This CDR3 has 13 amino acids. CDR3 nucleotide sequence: TGTGCCAGCAGCTTAGTGGAGTCAGATACGCAGTATTTT. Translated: CASSLVESDTQYF.

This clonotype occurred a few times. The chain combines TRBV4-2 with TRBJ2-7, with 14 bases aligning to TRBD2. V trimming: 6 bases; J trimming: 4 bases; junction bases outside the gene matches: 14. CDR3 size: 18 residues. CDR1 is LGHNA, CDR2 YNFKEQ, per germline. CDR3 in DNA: TGTGCCAGCAGTCCTCTTGGGACTAGCGGGAGAAGGCTTTACGAGCAGTACTTC. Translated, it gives CASSPLGTSGRRLYEQYF.

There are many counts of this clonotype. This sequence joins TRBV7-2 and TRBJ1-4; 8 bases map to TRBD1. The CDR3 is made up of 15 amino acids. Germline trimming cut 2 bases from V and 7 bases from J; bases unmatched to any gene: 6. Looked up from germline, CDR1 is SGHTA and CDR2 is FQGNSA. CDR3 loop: CASSLWQGAGEKLFF. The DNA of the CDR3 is TGTGCCAGCAGCTTATGGCAGGGGGCCGGTGAAAAACTGTTTTTT.

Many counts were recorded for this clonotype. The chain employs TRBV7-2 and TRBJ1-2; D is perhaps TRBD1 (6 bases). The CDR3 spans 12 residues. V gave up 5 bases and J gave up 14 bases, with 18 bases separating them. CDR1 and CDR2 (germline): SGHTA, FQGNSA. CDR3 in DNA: TGTGCCAGCAGCCACCCGACAGGCCAAATGACCTTC. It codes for CASSHPTGQMTF.

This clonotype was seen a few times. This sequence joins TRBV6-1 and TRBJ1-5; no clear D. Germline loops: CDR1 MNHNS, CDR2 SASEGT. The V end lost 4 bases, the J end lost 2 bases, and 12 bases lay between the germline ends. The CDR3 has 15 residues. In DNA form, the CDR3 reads TGTGCCAGCAGTGTTGACCCCGGCGGCAATCAGCCCCAGCATTTT. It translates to CASSVDPGGNQPQHF.

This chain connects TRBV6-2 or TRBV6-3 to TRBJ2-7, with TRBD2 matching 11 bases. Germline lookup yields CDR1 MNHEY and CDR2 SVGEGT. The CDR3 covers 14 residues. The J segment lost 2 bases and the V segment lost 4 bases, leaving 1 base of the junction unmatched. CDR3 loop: CASSLAGGPYEQYV. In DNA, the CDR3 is TGTGCCAGCAGTTTAGCGGGAGGGCCCTACGAGCAGTACGTC.

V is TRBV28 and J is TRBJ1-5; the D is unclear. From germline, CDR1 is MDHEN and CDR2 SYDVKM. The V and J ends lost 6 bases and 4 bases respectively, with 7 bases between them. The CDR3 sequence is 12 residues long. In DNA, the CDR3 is TGTGCCAGCAGAAGCGGGAATCAGCCCCAGCATTTT. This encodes CASRSGNQPQHF.

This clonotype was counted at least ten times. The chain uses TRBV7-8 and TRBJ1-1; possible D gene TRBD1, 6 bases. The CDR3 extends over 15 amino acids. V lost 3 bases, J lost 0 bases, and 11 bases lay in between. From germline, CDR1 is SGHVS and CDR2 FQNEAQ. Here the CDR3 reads CASSLTGRLNTEAFF. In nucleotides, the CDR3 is TGTGCCAGCAGCTTGACAGGACGTCTGAACACTGAAGCTTTCTTT.

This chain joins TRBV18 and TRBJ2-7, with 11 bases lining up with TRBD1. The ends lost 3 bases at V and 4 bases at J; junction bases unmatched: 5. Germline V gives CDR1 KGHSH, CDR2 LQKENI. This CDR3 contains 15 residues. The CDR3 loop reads CASSPTGTGGYEQYV. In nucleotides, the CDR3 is TGTGCCAGCTCACCGACCGGGACAGGGGGTTACGAGCAGTACGTC.

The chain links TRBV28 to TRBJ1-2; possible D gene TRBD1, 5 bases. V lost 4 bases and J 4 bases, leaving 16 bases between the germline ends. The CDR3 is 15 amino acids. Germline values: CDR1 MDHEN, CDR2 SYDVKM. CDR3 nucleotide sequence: TGTGCCAGCAGTTCCGGGGCCCGGGGGACCTATGGCTACACCTTC. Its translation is CASSSGARGTYGYTF.

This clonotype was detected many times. The CDR3 DNA reads TGTGCCAGCAGCTCAACTAGCGCAGGCTACGAGCAGTACTTC. This gives the protein CASSSTSAGYEQYF. V and J are TRBV6-6 and TRBJ2-7, with TRBD2 matching 7 bases. The V gene's germline CDR1 is MNHNY and CDR2 SVGAGI (reference sequence). The J segment lost 3 bases and the V segment lost 6 bases, leaving 8 bases of the junction unmatched. The length of the CDR3 is 14 residues.

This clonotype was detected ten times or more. DNA for the CDR3: TGTGCCAGCAGCTTAATCCCCGTGGACGGAGAGACCCAGTACTTC. Translated, it gives CASSLIPVDGETQYF. The gene calls are TRBV7-6 and TRBJ2-5; D unresolved. Germline V CDR1 and CDR2: SGHVS, FNYEAQ. V was pared by 2 bases and J by 4 bases, with 14 bases between. The CDR3 contains 15 residues.

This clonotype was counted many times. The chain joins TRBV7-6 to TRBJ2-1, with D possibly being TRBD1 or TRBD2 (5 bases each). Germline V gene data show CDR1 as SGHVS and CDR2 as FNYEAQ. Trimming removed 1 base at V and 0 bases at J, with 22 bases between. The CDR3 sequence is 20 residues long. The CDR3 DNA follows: TGTGCCAGCAGCTTAGGTCAGGACATGCCGCGACGGGACTCCTACAATGAGCAGTTCTTC. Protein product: CASSLGQDMPRRDSYNEQFF.

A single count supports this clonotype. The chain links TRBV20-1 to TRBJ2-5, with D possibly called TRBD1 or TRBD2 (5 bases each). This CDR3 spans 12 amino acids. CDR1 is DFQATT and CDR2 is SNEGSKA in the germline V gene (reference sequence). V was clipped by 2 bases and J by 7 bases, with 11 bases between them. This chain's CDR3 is CSARQGVGTQYF. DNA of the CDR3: TGCAGTGCTAGACAGGGAGTAGGGACCCAGTACTTC.

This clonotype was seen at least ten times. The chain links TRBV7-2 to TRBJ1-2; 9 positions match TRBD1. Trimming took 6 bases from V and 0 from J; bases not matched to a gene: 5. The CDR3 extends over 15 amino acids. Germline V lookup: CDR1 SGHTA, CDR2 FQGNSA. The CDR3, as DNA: TGTGCCAGCAGTCCCCGACAGGGGGCTAACTATGGCTACACCTTC. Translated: CASSPRQGANYGYTF.

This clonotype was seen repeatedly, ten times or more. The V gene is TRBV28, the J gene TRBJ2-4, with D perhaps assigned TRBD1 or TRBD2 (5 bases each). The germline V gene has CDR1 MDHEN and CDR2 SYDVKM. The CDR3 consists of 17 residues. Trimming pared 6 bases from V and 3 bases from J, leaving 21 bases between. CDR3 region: CASSPPGALQGKNIQYF. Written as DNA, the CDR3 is TGTGCCAGCAGCCCGCCCGGGGCCCTACAAGGCAAAAACATTCAGTACTTC.

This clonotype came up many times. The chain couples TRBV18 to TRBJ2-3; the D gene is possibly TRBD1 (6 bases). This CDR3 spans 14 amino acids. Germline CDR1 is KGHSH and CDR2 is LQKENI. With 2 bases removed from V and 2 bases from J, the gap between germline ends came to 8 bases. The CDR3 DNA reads TGTGCCAGCTCACCAGGACAGATCACAGATACGCAGTATTTT. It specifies CASSPGQITDTQYF.

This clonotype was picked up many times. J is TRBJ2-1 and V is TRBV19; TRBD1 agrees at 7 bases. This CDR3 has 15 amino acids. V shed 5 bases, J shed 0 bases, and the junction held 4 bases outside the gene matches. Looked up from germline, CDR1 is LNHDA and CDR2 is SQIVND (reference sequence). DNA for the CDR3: TGTGCCAGTAGTGAGGACAGGAGCTCCTACAATGAGCAGTTCTTC. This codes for CASSEDRSSYNEQFF.

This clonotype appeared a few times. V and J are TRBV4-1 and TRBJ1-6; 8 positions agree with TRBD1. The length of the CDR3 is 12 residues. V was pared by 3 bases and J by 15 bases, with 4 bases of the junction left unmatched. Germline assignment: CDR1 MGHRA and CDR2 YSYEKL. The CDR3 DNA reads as TGCGCCAGCAGCCATTGGGACAGGCTCCTCCACTTT. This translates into CASSHWDRLLHF.

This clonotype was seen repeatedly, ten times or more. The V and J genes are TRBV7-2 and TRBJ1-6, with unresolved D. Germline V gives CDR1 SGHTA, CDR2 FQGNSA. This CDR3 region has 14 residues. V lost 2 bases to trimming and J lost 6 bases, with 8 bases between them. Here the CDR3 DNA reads TGTGCCAGCAGCTTAAGACGGCTTAATTCACCCCTCCACTTT. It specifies CASSLRRLNSPLHF.

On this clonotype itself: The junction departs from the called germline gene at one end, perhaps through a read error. CDR3 protein: CASSQGGIDKKIQYF. The DNA of the CDR3 is TGTGCCAGTAGCCAAGGGGGCATTGACAAAAAAATTCAGTACTTC. This rearrangement joins TRBV19 to TRBJ2-4; 7 bases agree with TRBD1. The CDR3 loop spans 15 amino acids. Germline V gene lookup returns CDR1 LNHDA and CDR2 SQIVND (reference sequence).

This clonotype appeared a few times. CDR3 protein: CASSLGRDSTDTQYF. DNA for the CDR3: TGTGCCAGCAGCTTAGGGCGGGATAGCACAGATACGCAGTATTTT. The rearrangement uses TRBV7-6 and TRBJ2-3; a possible D gene is TRBD2 (6 bases). The germline V and J ends were trimmed by 1 base and 0 bases, with 8 bases remaining between them. CDR1 is SGHVS, CDR2 FNYEAQ, per germline. The CDR3 loop spans 15 amino acids.

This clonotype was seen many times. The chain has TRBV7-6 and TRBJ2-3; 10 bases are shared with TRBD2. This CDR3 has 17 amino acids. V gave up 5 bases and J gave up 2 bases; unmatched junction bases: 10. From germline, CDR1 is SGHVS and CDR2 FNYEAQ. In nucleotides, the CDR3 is TGTGCCAGCAGCATCGGACTAGCGGAGATATACACAGATACGCAGTATTTT. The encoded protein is CASSIGLAEIYTDTQYF.

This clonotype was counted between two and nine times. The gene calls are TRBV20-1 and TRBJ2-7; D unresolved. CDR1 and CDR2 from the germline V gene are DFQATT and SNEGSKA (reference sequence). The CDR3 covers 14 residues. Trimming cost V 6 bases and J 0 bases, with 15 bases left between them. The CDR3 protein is CSAHPAPLSYEQYF. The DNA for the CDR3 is TGCAGTGCCCACCCGGCGCCTCTCTCCTACGAGCAGTACTTC.

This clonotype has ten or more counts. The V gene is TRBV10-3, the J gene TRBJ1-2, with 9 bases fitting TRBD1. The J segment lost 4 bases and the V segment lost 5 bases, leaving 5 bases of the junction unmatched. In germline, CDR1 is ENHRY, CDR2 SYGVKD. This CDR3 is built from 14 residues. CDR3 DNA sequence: TGTGCCATCAGTCCGGGACAGGGAGGCTATGGCTACACCTTC. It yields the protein CAISPGQGGYGYTF.

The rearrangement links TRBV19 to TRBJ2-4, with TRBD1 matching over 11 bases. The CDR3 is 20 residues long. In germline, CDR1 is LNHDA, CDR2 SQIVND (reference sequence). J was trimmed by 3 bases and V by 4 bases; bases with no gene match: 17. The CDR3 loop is CASSTASGQGAPMGKNIQYF. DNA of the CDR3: TGTGCCAGTAGTACTGCTTCCGGACAGGGGGCCCCCATGGGCAAAAACATTCAGTACTTC.